This T cell receptor beta chain was sequenced during a study of OX40 agonist ivuxolimab in advanced cancers. Study-level background: Patients were treated with ivuxolimab, an agonistic anti-OX40 (CD134) antibody. Every 2 weeks, ivuxolimab was infused into the patients intravenously at between 0.01 and 10 mg/kg. Whole-study findings and limits: Among the lowest levels of clonal expansion were found in partial responders at 0.1-3.0 mg/kg. Clones of CD4+ and CD8+ blood T cells grew by week 6 at doses of 0.1 to 3.0 mg/kg.

Produced via immunoSEQ multiplex PCR; TCRdb's table is partial and in-frame only. Of some 42,000 clones detected, 70% to 90% appear once; the ten largest clones hold 21%. Concerning this clone: No antigen is known for it.

V lost 1 base, J lost 6 bases, and 10 bases lay in between. This CDR3 spans 14 amino acids. Per the germline V gene, CDR1 is SGHTA and CDR2 is FQGNSA. Source: CD4+ or CD8+ T cells sorted from blood, taken in a trial of the OX40 agonist ivuxolimab. The receptor comes from an adult with an advanced solid tumor such as melanoma, head and neck, liver or kidney cancer. The chain carries TRBV7-2 and TRBJ2-1, with D perhaps TRBD2 (6 bases). The CDR3 sequence: CASSLVLALNEQFF. In DNA, the CDR3 is TGTGCCAGCAGCTTAGTTCTAGCGCTCAATGAGCAGTTCTTC.